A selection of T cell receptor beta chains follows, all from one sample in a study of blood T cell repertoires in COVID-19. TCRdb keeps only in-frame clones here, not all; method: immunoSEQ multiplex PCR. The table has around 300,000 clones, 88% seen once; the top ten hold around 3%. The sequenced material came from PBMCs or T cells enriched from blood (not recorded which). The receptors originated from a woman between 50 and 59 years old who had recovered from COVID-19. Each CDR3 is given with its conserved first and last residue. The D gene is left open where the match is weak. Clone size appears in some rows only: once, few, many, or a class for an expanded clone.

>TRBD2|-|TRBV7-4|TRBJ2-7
TGTGCCAGCAGCTTAAGTAGCGGGGCCTTGAGGTTCATGTACGAGCAGTACTTC
CASSLSSGALRFMYEQYF
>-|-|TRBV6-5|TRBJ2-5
TGTGCCAGCAGTTATGAGGGATCCGCCGAGACCCAGTACTTC
CASSYEGSAETQYF
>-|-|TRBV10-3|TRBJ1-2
TGTGCCATCAGTGAGTCGACAGCTAACTATGGCTACACCTTC
CAISESTANYGYTF
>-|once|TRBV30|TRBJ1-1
TGTGCCTGGAGTGTAAGTGTGCAGGCTAACACTGAAGCTTTCTTT
CAWSVSVQANTEAFF
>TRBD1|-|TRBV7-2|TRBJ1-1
TGTGCCAGCAGCATACAGGGGGGAACTGAAGCTTTCTTT
CASSIQGGTEAFF
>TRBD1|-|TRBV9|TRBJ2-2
TGTGCCAGCAGTCTTGGGACAGGCCGAGATCCGGGTACCGGGGAGCTGTTTTTT
CASSLGTGRDPGTGELFF
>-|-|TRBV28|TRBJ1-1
TGTGCCAGCAGTTCGATGGGGGGCACTGAAGCTTTCTTT
CASSSMGGTEAFF
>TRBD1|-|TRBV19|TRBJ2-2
TGTGCCAGTAGTCCATCCCAGGGGGCTGGCTTAAGTAGATTCACCGGGGAGCTGTTTTTT
CASSPSQGAGLSRFTGELFF
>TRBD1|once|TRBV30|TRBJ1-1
TGTGCCTGGAGTGGGAGGGGGCGGAGAACTGAAGCTTTCTTT
CAWSGRGRRTEAFF
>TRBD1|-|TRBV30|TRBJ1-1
TGTGCCTGGAGCTTTGACAGGGTGAGCACTGAAGCTTTCTTT
CAWSFDRVSTEAFF
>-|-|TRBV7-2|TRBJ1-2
TGTGCCAGCACCAGCCCGGCGGACTATGGCTACACCTTC
CASTSPADYGYTF
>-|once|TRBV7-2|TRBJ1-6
TGTGCCAGCAGCTTAACGAGGGCGTATAATTCACCCCTCCACTTT
CASSLTRAYNSPLHF
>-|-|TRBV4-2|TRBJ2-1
TGTGCCAGCAGCCGCGCCGACTTGAGCTCCTACAATGAGCAGTTCTTC
CASSRADLSSYNEQFF
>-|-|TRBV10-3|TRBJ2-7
TGTGCCATCAGCCGGGACGGAGGGTACGAGCAGTACTTC
CAISRDGGYEQYF
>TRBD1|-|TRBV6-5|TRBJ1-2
TGTGCCAGCAGTAAACAGGGACAGGGGTACTATGGCTACACCTTC
CASSKQGQGYYGYTF
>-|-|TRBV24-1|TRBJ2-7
TGTGCCACCAGTGATTACAACGAGCAGTACTTC
CATSDYNEQYF
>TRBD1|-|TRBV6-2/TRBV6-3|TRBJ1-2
TGTGCCAGCAGTCTATCATATACAGGGGACCCTAACTATGGCTACACCTTC
CASSLSYTGDPNYGYTF
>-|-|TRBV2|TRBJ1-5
TGTGCCAGCAGTGGATGGGGGACTAATCAGCCCCAGCATTTT
CASSGWGTNQPQHF
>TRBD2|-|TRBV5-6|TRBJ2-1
TGTGCCAGCAGTGATACGGGACTAGGGCACAATGAGCAGTTCTTC
CASSDTGLGHNEQFF
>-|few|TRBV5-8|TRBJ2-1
TGTGCCAGCAGCTCCACAAGGTGGGGGGACAGCACTAATAATGAGCAGTTCTTC
CASSSTRWGDSTNNEQFF
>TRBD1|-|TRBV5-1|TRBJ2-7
TGCGCCAGCAGCCAACCGACAGGGGTTGCCGAGCAGTACTTC
CASSQPTGVAEQYF
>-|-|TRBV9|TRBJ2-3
TGTGCCAGCAGCCCCCCCCGGAGGCCCAGCACAGATACGCAGTATTTT
CASSPPRRPSTDTQYF
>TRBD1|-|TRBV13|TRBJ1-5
TGTGCCAGCAGCTCAACCAGGGGACAGGAAGGTCTCTATCAGCCCCAGCATTTT
CASSSTRGQEGLYQPQHF
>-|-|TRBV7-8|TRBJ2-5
TGTGCCAGCAGCTTAGTTTTCGGGGAGGAGACCCAGTACTTC
CASSLVFGEETQYF
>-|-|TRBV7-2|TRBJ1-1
TGTGCCAGCAGCGCTCAGACAGGGAACACTGAAGCTTTCTTT
CASSAQTGNTEAFF
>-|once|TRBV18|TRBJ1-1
TGTGCCAGCTCACCCGGGCAGGGGCCGGAATTCTTT
CASSPGQGPEFF
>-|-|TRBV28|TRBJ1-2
TGTGCCAGCAGTTCACCTAGTCTATCCCGTAACTATGGCTACACCTTC
CASSSPSLSRNYGYTF
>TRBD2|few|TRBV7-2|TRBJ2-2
TGTGCCAGCAGGTCTAGCGGGAGGGGCACCGGGGAGCTGTTTTTT
CASRSSGRGTGELFF
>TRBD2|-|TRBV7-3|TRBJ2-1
TGTGCCAGCAGCTTAGGGACTAGCGGGTCTGAGCAGTTCTTC
CASSLGTSGSEQFF
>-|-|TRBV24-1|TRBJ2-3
TGTGCCACCAGTGATTTAAGGAGCGGGAGCACAGATACGCAGTATTTT
CATSDLRSGSTDTQYF
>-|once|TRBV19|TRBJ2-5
TGTGCCAGTAGTCGACACGGGAACCAAGAGACCCAGTACTTC
CASSRHGNQETQYF
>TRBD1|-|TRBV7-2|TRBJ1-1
TGTGCCAGCAGCCCTTCTTTAGTACAGGGGGGAAATGAAGCTTTCTTT
CASSPSLVQGGNEAFF
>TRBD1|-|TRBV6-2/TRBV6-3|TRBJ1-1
TGTGCCAGCAGTTCCGACAGGGTGGCCACTGAAGCTTTCTTT
CASSSDRVATEAFF
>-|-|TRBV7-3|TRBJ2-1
TGTGCCAGCAGCTTACTACTCGCTAATGAGCAGTTCTTC
CASSLLLANEQFF
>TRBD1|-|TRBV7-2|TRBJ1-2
TGTGCCAGCAGCTCATACGGGACAGGGCGAGAGAACACCTTC
CASSSYGTGRENTF